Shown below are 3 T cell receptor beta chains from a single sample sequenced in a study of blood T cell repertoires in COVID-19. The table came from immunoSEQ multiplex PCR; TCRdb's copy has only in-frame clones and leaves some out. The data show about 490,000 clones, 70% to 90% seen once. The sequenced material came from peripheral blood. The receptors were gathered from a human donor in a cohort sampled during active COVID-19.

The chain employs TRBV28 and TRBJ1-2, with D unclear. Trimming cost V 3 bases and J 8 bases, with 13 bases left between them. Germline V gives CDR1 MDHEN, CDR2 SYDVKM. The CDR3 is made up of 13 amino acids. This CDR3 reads CASSLGGPSGYTF. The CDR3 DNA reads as TGTGCCAGCAGTTTGGGAGGCCCCAGCGGCTACACCTTC.

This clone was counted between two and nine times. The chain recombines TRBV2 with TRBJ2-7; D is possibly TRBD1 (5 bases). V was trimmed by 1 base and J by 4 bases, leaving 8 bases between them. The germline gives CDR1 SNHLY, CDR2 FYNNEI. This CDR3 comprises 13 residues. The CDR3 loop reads CASSEGTTYEQYF. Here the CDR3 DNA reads TGTGCCAGCAGTGAAGGGACAACTTACGAGCAGTACTTC.

The CDR3 spells CASSDMGGLEQFF. The CDR3 nucleotides are TGTGCCAGCTCGGACATGGGTGGTCTCGAGCAGTTCTTC. The V and J genes are TRBV18 and TRBJ2-1; D might be TRBD1 (5 bases). Germline V gene lookup returns CDR1 KGHSH and CDR2 LQKENI. The CDR3 is 13 residues long. V lost 6 bases to trimming and J lost 10 bases, with 16 bases between them.